These T cell receptor beta chains were read from a single sample in a study of cytotoxic CD8 clonotypes in ibrutinib-treated CLL. TCRdb keeps only in-frame clones here, not all; method: immunoSEQ multiplex PCR. The table shows some 200,000 clones, with approximately 68% occurring only once. The sample in question was PBMCs, obtained after 24 months of ibrutinib treatment. The source is a human donor with chronic lymphocytic leukemia. Both conserved end residues are part of each CDR3. A D gene is named only where the DNA matches it firmly. Size is stated for part of the rows, as once, few or many counts, or as a class when the clone is expanded.

abundance | j_gene | v_gene | d_gene | CDR3aa | CDR3nt
NA | TRBJ2-3 | TRBV11-1 | NA | CASSGWGSTDTQYF | TGTGCCAGCAGTGGATGGGGGAGCACAGATACGCAGTATTTT
NA | TRBJ2-2 | TRBV6-5 | NA | CVTLRGTNTGELFF | TGTGTCACCCTTCGCGGGACGAACACCGGGGAGCTGTTTTTT
NA | TRBJ2-1 | TRBV4-3 | NA | CASSQDYNQRNEQFF | TGCGCCAGCAGCCAAGATTACAACCAAAGGAATGAGCAGTTCTTC
few | TRBJ1-4 | TRBV29-1 | NA | CSGSRNTGEKLFF | TGCAGCGGGTCCCGGAATACAGGCGAAAAACTGTTTTTT
NA | TRBJ2-7 | TRBV7-2 | TRBD1 | CASSPERDRGLEYF | TGTGCCAGCAGCCCGGAACGGGACAGGGGGCTGGAGTACTTC
once | TRBJ2-5 | TRBV11-2 | NA | CASSLAGDETQYF | TGTGCCAGCAGCTTAGCAGGGGACGAGACCCAGTACTTC
NA | TRBJ2-1 | TRBV14 | NA | CASSQIGSYNEQFF | TGTGCCAGCAGCCAAATAGGCTCCTACAATGAGCAGTTCTTC
NA | TRBJ2-7 | TRBV30 | NA | CAWRGGGYEQYF | TGTGCCTGGAGGGGAGGAGGTTACGAGCAGTACTTC
NA | TRBJ2-7 | TRBV11-2 | NA | CASSLSWYEQYF | TGTGCCAGCAGCCTCTCCTGGTACGAGCAGTACTTC
NA | TRBJ2-1 | TRBV5-4 | TRBD2 | CASSSGGRDYNEQFF | TGTGCCAGCAGCTCGGGCGGGAGGGATTACAATGAGCAGTTCTTC
NA | TRBJ1-2 | TRBV9 | TRBD1 | CASSEGTAQFYGYTF | TGTGCCAGCAGCGAGGGGACAGCCCAGTTCTATGGCTACACCTTC
few | TRBJ1-2 | TRBV11-2 | NA | CASSPGRYYGYTF | TGTGCCAGCAGCCCGGGGCGATACTATGGCTACACCTTC
few | TRBJ1-5 | TRBV2 | NA | CASSGRGFSNQPQHF | TGTGCCAGCAGTGGGAGGGGCTTTAGCAATCAGCCCCAGCATTTT
NA | TRBJ2-7 | TRBV5-1 | TRBD2 | CASSPGTGTNLVYEQYF | TGCGCCAGCAGCCCGGGGACCGGGACTAATTTGGTCTACGAGCAGTACTTC
NA | TRBJ2-1 | TRBV6-6 | NA | CASSYSNRENEQFF | TGTGCCAGCAGTTACTCCAACAGGGAGAATGAGCAGTTCTTC
few | TRBJ2-1 | TRBV10-3 | TRBD2 | CAIRGSGTNNEQFF | TGTGCCATCCGCGGTAGCGGGACAAACAATGAGCAGTTCTTC
NA | TRBJ1-5 | TRBV27 | NA | CASTSLGAGTKNQPQHF | TGTGCCAGCACCAGTTTGGGGGCAGGGACGAAAAATCAGCCCCAGCATTTT
few | TRBJ2-1 | TRBV25-1 | NA | CASSKSSYNEQFF | TGTGCCAGCAGTAAAAGCTCCTACAATGAGCAGTTCTTC
NA | TRBJ1-1 | TRBV18 | NA | CASSLTGSMNTEAFF | TGTGCCAGCTCACTCACAGGGTCGATGAACACTGAAGCTTTCTTT
NA | TRBJ2-7 | TRBV18 | TRBD2 | CASSPGTSGSVHEQYF | TGTGCCAGCTCACCCGGGACTAGCGGGAGTGTCCACGAGCAGTACTTC
once | TRBJ2-7 | TRBV4-1 | NA | CASSQQGGEQYF | TGCGCCAGCAGCCAGCAGGGCGGCGAGCAGTACTTC
NA | TRBJ1-4 | TRBV10-3 | NA | CAISEGLNEKLFF | TGTGCCATCAGTGAGGGTCTTAATGAAAAACTGTTTTTT
NA | TRBJ1-1 | TRBV29-1 | TRBD1 | CSARTGANTEAFF | TGCAGCGCACGGACAGGGGCGAACACTGAAGCTTTCTTT
few | TRBJ1-1 | TRBV28 | NA | CASNLSSRVGAFF | TGTGCCAGCAACCTCTCGTCCAGGGTCGGAGCTTTCTTT
once | TRBJ2-7 | TRBV7-9 | TRBD2 | CASSSGWAGGPYEQYF | TGTGCCAGCAGCTCCGGATGGGCGGGAGGCCCCTACGAGCAGTACTTC
NA | TRBJ2-7 | TRBV7-9 | NA | CASSSPGTKPYEQYF | TGTGCCAGCAGCAGTCCGGGGACAAAACCCTACGAGCAGTACTTC
NA | TRBJ2-7 | TRBV2 | NA | CASLTNYEQYF | TGTGCCAGCCTCACGAACTACGAGCAGTACTTC
few | TRBJ2-7 | TRBV11-2 | NA | CASSKGFGQYF | TGTGCCAGCAGTAAAGGGTTCGGGCAGTACTTC
NA | TRBJ2-2 | TRBV30 | NA | CAWIFIAPYKPSANTGELFF | TGTGCCTGGATTTTTATCGCACCCTATAAACCAAGCGCGAACACCGGGGAGCTGTTTTTT
NA | TRBJ1-2 | TRBV28 | NA | CASRDGRSNYGYTF | TGTGCCAGCAGGGACGGACGGAGTAACTATGGCTACACCTTC
NA | TRBJ1-2 | TRBV7-2 | NA | CASSLGGTVGYTF | TGTGCCAGCAGCTTAGGGGGGACCGTTGGCTACACCTTC
NA | TRBJ2-7 | TRBV27 | NA | CASSAPGATHYEQYF | TGTGCCAGCAGTGCCCCAGGAGCCACACACTACGAGCAGTACTTC
NA | TRBJ1-2 | TRBV15 | NA | CATSMGTGEYGYTF | TGTGCCACCAGCATGGGAACAGGCGAATATGGCTACACCTTC
NA | TRBJ2-1 | TRBV4-2 | TRBD2 | CASSQDLSSGRGNEQFF | TGTGCCAGCAGCCAAGATCTGTCTAGCGGGAGAGGAAATGAGCAGTTCTTC
few | TRBJ2-1 | TRBV7-9 | NA | CASSLPDNEQFF | TGTGCCAGCAGCTTGCCGGACAATGAGCAGTTCTTC
NA | TRBJ2-3 | TRBV9 | NA | CASRKGAGNTDTQYF | TGTGCCAGCAGGAAAGGAGCCGGGAACACAGATACGCAGTATTTT
NA | TRBJ1-5 | TRBV5-6 | TRBD1 | CASSAGQGKPQHF | TGTGCCAGCAGCGCGGGACAGGGGAAGCCCCAGCATTTT
few | TRBJ2-7 | TRBV7-2 | TRBD2 | CASRPIAGGPYEQYF | TGTGCCAGCAGACCGATAGCGGGAGGTCCCTACGAGCAGTACTTC
NA | TRBJ1-2 | TRBV30 | NA | CAWSPMIHHGYTF | TGTGCCTGGAGCCCCATGATTCATCATGGCTACACCTTC
few | TRBJ2-1 | TRBV9 | TRBD2 | CASSRGLAGLYQQFF | TGTGCCAGCAGCAGGGGACTAGCGGGACTGTATCAGCAGTTCTTC